This T cell receptor (beta chain) was obtained from a study of OX40 agonist ivuxolimab in advanced cancers. CDR1 is MNHEY, CDR2 SVGAGI, per germline. Between the trimmed V and J ends, which lost 0 bases and 4 bases, there was a span of 12 bases. The CDR3 has 15 amino acids. Using immunoSEQ multiplex PCR, the repertoire was profiled, and TCRdb retains in-frame clones only, with some absent. The table lists over 60,000 clones, 90% to 95% of them singletons, with approximately 15% in the top ten. This chain links TRBV6-5 with TRBJ1-2; weak D call: TRBD1 (6 bases). The receptor's source is an adult with an advanced solid tumor such as melanoma, head and neck, liver or kidney cancer. The sample consisted of CD4+ or CD8+ T cells sorted from blood, taken in a trial of the OX40 agonist ivuxolimab. The CDR3 DNA reads TGTGCCAGCAGTTACTCAACAGGGAAACTCTATGGCTACACCTTC. Protein: CASSYSTGKLYGYTF.